What follows describes a single T cell receptor (beta chain). No antigen is known for it. Described treatment: around 19 received Ad26.COV2.S at low or high dose, single or two shots; a few received placebo; per-sample allocation not given. After the first vaccine or placebo injection, samples were drawn on day 63. Wuhan-strain spike was delivered by a replication-incompetent Ad26 vector. This sample was included in a study of Ad26.COV2.S vaccination and SARS-CoV-2 variants. Study details: Intramuscularly, Ad26.COV2.S was given either once or twice, 56 days apart. Findings of the study overall: TCR breadth and depth estimates may have understated total T cell responses. The placebo group had lower spike-specific TCR breadth than the vaccine recipients did.

TCRdb keeps only in-frame clones here, not all; method: immunoSEQ multiplex PCR. The sample yields approximately 350,000 clones, over 75% seen once. V was shortened by 6 bases and J by 0 bases, with 6 bases between the two germline ends. The CDR3 consists of 13 residues. The germline V gene encodes CDR1 LGHNA and CDR2 YSLEER. The origin of this receptor is a person aged 18-65 years who received the Ad26.COV2.S COVID-19 vaccine or a placebo. J is TRBJ1-3 and V is TRBV4-3; no clear D. This specimen was peripheral blood, taken in a trial of Ad26.COV2.S vaccine versus placebo. CDR3 protein: CASRGISGNTIYF. CDR3 DNA sequence: TGCGCCAGCAGGGGGATCTCTGGAAACACCATATATTTT.